A selection of T cell receptor beta chains follows, all from one sample in a study of T cells in Graves' hyperthyroidism and ophthalmopathy. MiXCR, applied by TCRdb to the multiplex PCR reads, yields one record per CDR3 protein. The sample lists about 320,000 distinct CDR3 sequences; approximately 16% were seen once. Sequencing used blood. Receptors were obtained from a man between 25 and 39 years old with Graves' hyperthyroidism. Each CDR3 is given without its conserved first and last residue. Each record gives: J gene, V gene, CDR3 length, D gene, CDR3 protein. The D gene is left open where the match is weak.

>TRBJ2-3|TRBV20-1|12|-
SARDPTSTDTQY
>TRBJ2-7|TRBV11-2|13|TRBD1
ASSTRQGHSYEQY
>TRBJ2-1|TRBV15|11|-
ATSRGYRYEQF
>TRBJ2-3|TRBV11-2|13|-
ASSLAAGTTDTQY
>TRBJ2-1|TRBV3-1|13|-
ASSQDLHGNNEQF
>TRBJ2-1|TRBV29-1|10|-
SVGLAHNGQF
>TRBJ2-1|TRBV18|13|-
ASSQTSGTGNEQF
>TRBJ2-7|TRBV19|13|-
ASSSVIRGTYEQY
>TRBJ2-3|TRBV30|13|-
AWSGTGLRTDTQY
>TRBJ2-7|TRBV7-9|10|-
ASRQEAYEQY
>TRBJ2-7|TRBV20-1|9|-
SASSSREQY
>TRBJ2-1|TRBV2|14|TRBD2
ASSETSGTPGNEQF
>TRBJ2-1|TRBV2|10|-
ASSPIRNEQF
>TRBJ2-5|TRBV19|13|-
ASSIAGAGQETQY
>TRBJ2-7|TRBV18|10|-
ASSPESYEQY
>TRBJ2-2|TRBV5-1|14|TRBD2
ASSSLAGGATGELF
>TRBJ2-2|TRBV12-3/TRBV12-4|12|-
ASSPSVGSGELF
>TRBJ2-6|TRBV12-3/TRBV12-4|17|-
ASSLKGGGIFSGANVLT
>TRBJ2-5|TRBV10-3|10|-
AISGTQETQY
>TRBJ2-1|TRBV10-2|11|-
ASSDKDPNEQF
>TRBJ2-7|TRBV28|14|-
ASSLGGKTGSYEQY
>TRBJ2-2|TRBV3-1|15|TRBD2
ASSQVRASGNTGELF
>TRBJ2-3|TRBV11-2|13|TRBD1
ASSSDRGQGDTQY
>TRBJ2-1|TRBV27|11|-
ASSLGLYNEQF
>TRBJ1-2|TRBV28|10|-
ASSGGDYGYT
>TRBJ2-7|TRBV20-1|12|TRBD2
SARDSGSSYEQY
>TRBJ1-6|TRBV5-1|13|-
ASSLEAGNNSPLH
>TRBJ2-2|TRBV9|13|TRBD2
ASSVSAGGIGELF
>TRBJ1-1|TRBV7-9|14|-
ASSRGFAGGDTEAF
>TRBJ1-1|TRBV27|11|-
ASTPGTGTEAF
>TRBJ2-3|TRBV20-1|10|TRBD2
SVAGGPDTQY
>TRBJ1-6|TRBV27|15|-
ASRNRRVGGLRSPLH
>TRBJ2-7|TRBV5-1|15|TRBD2
ASSPQGGTSGSYEQY
>TRBJ1-2|TRBV9|14|-
ASSVGGGTDRYGYT